The clone carrying this T cell receptor (beta chain) was seen more than once but under ten times. The data derive from a study of blood T cell repertoires in COVID-19. Study-level background: The samples span acute and convalescent COVID-19 from the United States, Italy and Spain. PBMCs, B-cell-depleted T cells, or T cells were the source of the cDNA or gDNA that made up the material.

Authors' processing steps: Using reference gene primer amplification, nucleated cell counts were estimated. Produced via immunoSEQ multiplex PCR; TCRdb's table is partial and in-frame only. The V and J calls and the clone size are those of that table, but D and trimming were determined from the DNA. This sample yields fewer than 140,000 clones, of which 70% to 75% are seen a single time; about 1% belongs to the top ten. Per germline, CDR1 MGHRA and CDR2 YSYEKL. CDR3 size: 15 residues. The J segment lost 4 bases and the V segment lost 4 bases, leaving 7 bases of the junction unmatched. This sequence joins TRBV4-1 and TRBJ2-5; TRBD1 agrees at 9 bases. This clonotype was sampled from a human donor with acute or convalescent COVID-19. The donor label of this sample is uncertain. The sequencing input was peripheral blood. CDR3 in DNA: TGCGCCAGCAGCCGAGTACAGGGGGCCGCAGAGACCCAGTACTTC. It codes for CASSRVQGAAETQYF.